There are a few counts of the clone carrying this T cell receptor (beta chain). Its matching antigen is unknown. This sample was included in a study of post-analysis software for immune sequencing data. For the study at large: Relapsing-remitting, secondary progressive and progressive-relapsing multiple sclerosis courses were included. Whole-study results and caveats: Patients used about five TRBV segments, including TRBV5-6, TRBV5-1 and TRBV20-1, more often than controls. Samples prepared in the same batch strongly co-clustered by F measure. Relative to controls, patients with multiple sclerosis showed significantly lower normalized Chao1 diversity.

Libraries were made from TCR beta cDNA, and they carried unique molecular identifiers. MiXCR, run by TCRdb on the PCR reads, gives a single entry per CDR3 protein. The top ten hold around 10% of the sample, which has approximately 440,000 distinct CDR3 sequences, nearly 45% seen once. This CDR3 has 16 residues. Looked up from germline, CDR1 is MGHRA and CDR2 is YSYEKL. With V trimmed by 1 base and J by 0 bases, 4 bases remained unmatched. The clonotype originates from a girl aged 5-17 years with multiple sclerosis. Source material: blood. This chain connects TRBV4-1 to TRBJ2-3, with 7 bases identical to TRBD1. The CDR3 loop is CASSQGDSRSTDTQYF. The CDR3, as DNA: TGCGCCAGCAGCCAAGGGGACAGCCGGAGCACAGATACGCAGTATTTT.